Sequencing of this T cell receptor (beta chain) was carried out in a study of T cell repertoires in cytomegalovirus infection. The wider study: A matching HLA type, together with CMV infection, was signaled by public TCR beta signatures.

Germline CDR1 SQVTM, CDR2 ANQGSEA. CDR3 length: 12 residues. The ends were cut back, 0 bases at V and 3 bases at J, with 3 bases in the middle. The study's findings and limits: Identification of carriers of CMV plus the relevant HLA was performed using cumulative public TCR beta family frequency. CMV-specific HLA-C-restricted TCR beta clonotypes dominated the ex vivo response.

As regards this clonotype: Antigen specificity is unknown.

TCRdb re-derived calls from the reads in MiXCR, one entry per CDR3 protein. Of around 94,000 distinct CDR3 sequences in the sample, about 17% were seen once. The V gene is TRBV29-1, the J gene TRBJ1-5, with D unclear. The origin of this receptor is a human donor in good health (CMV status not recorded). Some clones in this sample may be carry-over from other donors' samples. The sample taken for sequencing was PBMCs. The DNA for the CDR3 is TGCAGCGTTGAAGATTCCAATCAGCCCCAGCATTTT. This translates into CSVEDSNQPQHF.